A selection of T cell receptor beta chains follows, all from one sample in a study of T cell responses to AZD1222 COVID-19 vaccine. Data came from immunoSEQ multiplex PCR; TCRdb stores just in-frame clones and leaves some out. The table shows some 120,000 clones, with 85% to 90% occurring only once. Sequenced material: peripheral blood, taken on day 0 of AZD1222 vaccination. These receptors all stem from an adult in good health. CDR3s include the opening cysteine and the closing phenylalanine or tryptophan. The D gene is left open where the match is weak. Size values are once, few and many counts, or a class for expanded clones, and some rows have none.

D	size	J	V	CDR3	DNA
-	-	TRBJ2-7	TRBV3-1/TRBV3-2	CASSQWAGNSYEQYF	TGTGCCAGCAGCCAGTGGGCGGGGAACTCCTACGAGCAGTACTTC
TRBD1	-	TRBJ1-4	TRBV6-5	CATNRGVGEKLFF	TGTGCCACCAACAGGGGAGTAGGAGAAAAACTGTTTTTT
-	-	TRBJ2-7	TRBV13	CASSLEWSYEQYF	TGTGCCAGCAGCTTAGAGTGGTCCTACGAGCAGTACTTC
-	once	TRBJ2-2	TRBV20-1	CSANDRGELFF	TGCAGTGCGAATGATAGGGGGGAGCTGTTTTTT
TRBD1	-	TRBJ2-6	TRBV27	CATQGAHGANVLTF	TGTGCCACCCAGGGGGCTCATGGAGCCAACGTCCTGACTTTC
-	-	TRBJ2-7	TRBV27	CASSYNGPYEQYF	TGTGCCAGCAGTTATAACGGACCCTACGAGCAGTACTTC
-	-	TRBJ1-5	TRBV14	CASSRIEGQPQHF	TGTGCCAGCAGCCGCATCGAGGGGCAGCCCCAGCATTTT
TRBD1	-	TRBJ2-7	TRBV6-5	CASSYGQGSSYEQYF	TGTGCCAGCAGTTACGGACAGGGGAGCTCCTACGAGCAGTACTTC
-	-	TRBJ1-1	TRBV2	CASRYREMNTEAFF	TGTGCCAGCAGATACAGAGAAATGAACACTGAAGCTTTCTTT
-	-	TRBJ1-1	TRBV29-1	CSGDTGTEAFF	TGCAGCGGGGATACTGGGACTGAAGCTTTCTTT
-	once	TRBJ1-1	TRBV10-3	CAISESGAAGTEAFF	TGTGCCATCAGTGAGTCAGGGGCCGCGGGAACTGAAGCTTTCTTT
-	-	TRBJ1-5	TRBV6-2/TRBV6-3	CASNYPGGNQPQHF	TGTGCCAGCAATTATCCAGGGGGCAATCAGCCCCAGCATTTT
-	-	TRBJ1-1	TRBV29-1	CSVFRGGNTEAFF	TGCAGCGTTTTCAGGGGAGGGAACACTGAAGCTTTCTTT
-	-	TRBJ2-5	TRBV10-3	CAISPGPSEETQYF	TGTGCCATCAGCCCAGGACCGTCTGAGGAGACCCAGTACTTC
-	-	TRBJ2-5	TRBV6-5	CASMGETQYF	TGTGCCAGCATGGGAGAGACCCAGTACTTC
-	few	TRBJ1-5	TRBV4-1	CASAYVQGGNQPQHF	TGCGCCAGCGCCTATGTGCAGGGTGGGAATCAGCCCCAGCATTTT
TRBD2	-	TRBJ2-6	TRBV6-4	CASSDGTSGGGANVLTF	TGTGCCAGCAGTGACGGGACTAGCGGGGGTGGGGCCAACGTCCTGACTTTC